The 29 T cell receptor beta chains listed next were all sequenced from one sample in a study of OX40 agonist ivuxolimab in advanced cancers. Generated by immunoSEQ multiplex PCR, the TCRdb table keeps only in-frame clones and is missing some. Of about 70,000 clones listed, roughly 90% were seen once; the top ten hold around 1.1%. The sample consisted of CD4+ or CD8+ T cells sorted from blood, taken in a trial of the OX40 agonist ivuxolimab. These receptors originate from an adult with an advanced solid tumor such as melanoma, head and neck, liver or kidney cancer.

This clone occurred once. The genes are TRBV10-1 and TRBJ1-4, with D unresolved. CDR1 is WNHNN, CDR2 SYGVQD, per germline (reference sequence). The CDR3 runs 14 residues. V lost 9 bases and J 5 bases, leaving 16 bases between the germline ends. The CDR3 coding sequence is TGCGCCAGTCTCCCGGGCGGATACAATGAAAAACTGTTTTTT. It codes for CASLPGGYNEKLFF.

This chain connects TRBV6-5 to TRBJ1-6; D gene ambiguous. The CDR3 contains 13 residues. The V gene lost 4 bases and the J gene lost 4 bases, with 5 bases spanning the gap. Germline V gives CDR1 MNHEY, CDR2 SVGAGI. DNA for the CDR3: TGTGCCAGCAGTTCAGGTTATAATTCACCCCTCCACTTT. This translates into CASSSGYNSPLHF.

The sample holds one count of this clone. This rearrangement joins TRBV14 to TRBJ2-1, with a weak D call TRBD2 (7 bases). Trimming shortened V by 1 base and J by 8 bases, and 18 bases separated the two germline ends. The CDR3 has 16 residues. CDR1 and CDR2 from the germline V gene are SGHDN and FVKESK. CDR3 coding DNA: TGTGCCAGCAGCCAAGGCGGGGGCCCCCGCGTCGATGAGCAGTTCTTC. This sequence encodes CASSQGGGPRVDEQFF.

This clone was observed a single time. V is TRBV2 and J is TRBJ1-1; 8 nucleotides match TRBD1. Germline V gives CDR1 SNHLY, CDR2 FYNNEI. The CDR3 has 15 residues. V dropped 8 bases and J dropped 4; count of bases not matched to a gene: 12. For the CDR3, the DNA is TGTGCCAGCTTAGCTGATACAGGGACAGGCACTGAAGCTTTCTTT. It is translated as CASLADTGTGTEAFF.

With respect to this clone: A read error may account for a junction end that differs from germline. The rearrangement links TRBV27 to TRBJ2-1, with 11 bases fitting TRBD2. Germline CDR1 reads MNHEY; CDR2 reads SMNVEV (reference sequence). The CDR3 is 15 amino acids. The CDR3 loop reads CANSLLSGGAAEQFF. CDR3 DNA: TGTGCCAACAGTTTACTTAGCGGGGGGGCCGCTGAGCAGTTCTTC.

The gene calls are TRBV10-3 and TRBJ2-7; TRBD2 agrees at 12 bases. The CDR3 contains 15 residues. V dropped 2 bases and J dropped 3; count of bases not matched to a gene: 2. Germline assignment: CDR1 ENHRY and CDR2 SYGVKD. CDR3 protein: CAISEGLAGIYEQYF. CDR3 DNA sequence: TGTGCCATCAGTGAGGGACTAGCGGGAATCTACGAGCAGTACTTC.

This clone was observed a single time. The chain employs TRBV10-2 and TRBJ1-6; possibly TRBD1 for D (6 bases). This CDR3 is 14 amino acids long. Between the trimmed V and J ends, which lost 11 bases and 7 bases, there was a span of 18 bases. Germline V lookup: CDR1 WSHSY, CDR2 SAAADI. The CDR3 DNA sequence: TGCGCCGTATTAGGACAGTCGGAGAATTCACCCCTCCACTTT. It is translated as CAVLGQSENSPLHF.

The genes are TRBV6-1 and TRBJ1-1; 9 nucleotides match TRBD1. Trimming at V came to 6 bases and at J to 4 bases, leaving 3 bases not matched to a gene. Looked up from germline, CDR1 is MNHNS and CDR2 is SASEGT. The CDR3 runs to 13 residues. The CDR3 sequence is CASSQQGATEAFF. CDR3 coding DNA: TGTGCCAGCAGCCAACAGGGGGCCACTGAAGCTTTCTTT.

The V call is TRBV5-1, the J call TRBJ2-2; D is perhaps TRBD1 or TRBD2 (5 bases each). The CDR3 has 14 amino acids. V lost 0 bases to trimming and J lost 6 bases, with 9 bases between them. Germline values: CDR1 SGHRS, CDR2 YFSETQ. Written as DNA, the CDR3 is TGCGCCAGCAGCTTGGGGGGGTCCTCCGGGGAGCTGTTTTTT. It encodes CASSLGGSSGELFF.

The chain carries TRBV18 and TRBJ2-5; D is possibly TRBD1 (5 bases). Germline values: CDR1 KGHSH, CDR2 LQKENI. The V and J ends lost 3 bases and 2 bases respectively, with 7 bases between them. CDR3 length: 13 amino acids. The CDR3 nucleotides read TGTGCCAGCTCACCGGGGCAGCAAGAGACCCAGTACTTC. Translation: CASSPGQQETQYF. The entire variable domain, with the rest obtained from reference TRBV18 and TRBJ2-5, is as follows: NAGVMQNPRHLVRRRGQEARLRCSPMKGHSHVYWYRQLPEEGLKFMVYLQKENIIDESGMPKERFSAEFPKEGPSILRIQQVVRGDSAAYFCASSPGQQETQYFGPGTRLLVL.

V usage is TRBV6-5 and J usage is TRBJ1-2; no firm D call. CDR1 MNHEY and CDR2 SVGAGI come from the germline V gene. The CDR3 loop spans 14 amino acids. The germline V and J ends were trimmed by 4 bases and 0 bases, with 9 bases remaining between them. The CDR3 spells CASSSRDPNYGYTF. The CDR3 coding sequence is TGTGCCAGCAGTTCCAGAGACCCTAACTATGGCTACACCTTC.

The chain combines TRBV18 with TRBJ2-2, with 10 positions matching TRBD2. The CDR3 has 17 amino acids. Germline CDR1 reads KGHSH; CDR2 reads LQKENI. The V gene end was trimmed by 0 bases and the J gene end by 4 bases; junction bases not matched to a gene: 5. In DNA form, the CDR3 reads TGTGCCAGCTCACCACCTTCACTAGCGGGGATCACCGGGGAGCTGTTTTTT. This encodes CASSPPSLAGITGELFF.

This clone has only one observation. This chain connects TRBV6-1 to TRBJ1-5; D is uncertain. Germline V gives CDR1 MNHNS, CDR2 SASEGT. This CDR3 contains 15 residues. With 6 bases removed from V and 0 bases from J, the gap between germline ends came to 12 bases. CDR3 amino acids: CASSPTYSSNQPQHF. The CDR3 DNA follows: TGTGCCAGCAGCCCGACCTACAGTAGCAATCAGCCCCAGCATTTT.

The genes are TRBV19 and TRBJ2-2; no clear D. The CDR3 runs to 12 residues. Germline V gene lookup returns CDR1 LNHDA and CDR2 SQIVND (reference sequence). Trimming left V 7 bases short and J 3 bases short, with 6 bases between. CDR3 residues: CASTVYTGELFF. In DNA form, the CDR3 reads TGTGCCAGTACGGTGTACACCGGGGAGCTGTTTTTT.

The CDR3: CASSISRGNQPQHF. The CDR3 DNA follows: TGTGCCAGTAGTATAAGTCGCGGAAATCAGCCCCAGCATTTT. The chain is built from TRBV19 and TRBJ1-5; D uncertain. Germline lookup yields CDR1 LNHDA and CDR2 SQIVND (reference sequence). The CDR3 covers 14 residues. Trimming left V 2 bases short and J 4 bases short, with 9 bases between. Based on the CDR3 plus reference TRBV19 and TRBJ1-5, the full variable domain is DGGITQSPKYLFRKEGQNVTLSCEQNLNHDAMYWYRQDPGQGLRLIYYSQIVNDFQKGDIAEGYSVSREKKESFPLTVTSAQKNPTAFYLCASSISRGNQPQHFGDGTRLSIL.

This clone was detected only a few times. The J gene is TRBJ1-1, the V gene TRBV30; D is unresolved. V was cut by 4 bases and J by 4 bases, with 13 bases left in between. Germline V gene sequence: CDR1 GTSNPN, CDR2 SVGIG (reference sequence). The length of the CDR3 is 13 residues. The chain's CDR3 is CAWTRGPGTEAFF. CDR3 in DNA: TGTGCCTGGACCCGCGGGCCCGGCACTGAAGCTTTCTTT.

The chain links TRBV19 to TRBJ1-2; D might be TRBD1 (6 bases). From germline, CDR1 is LNHDA and CDR2 SQIVND (reference sequence). This CDR3 is 15 amino acids long. Trimming pared 5 bases from V and 4 bases from J, leaving 17 bases between. As DNA, the CDR3 is TGTGCCAGTAGTCAATCACCGGGACAAAGCTATGGCTACACCTTC. Amino acid sequence: CASSQSPGQSYGYTF.

The DNA of the CDR3 is TGTGCCAGCAGTATGCAGGGCTCTGGAAACACCATATATTTT. Translation: CASSMQGSGNTIYF. The chain joins TRBV6-1 to TRBJ1-3; possibly TRBD1 for D (5 bases). The CDR3 contains 14 residues. Trimming took off 5 bases at V and 0 bases at J, with 8 bases between the two ends. Germline loops: CDR1 MNHNS, CDR2 SASEGT.

The rearrangement links TRBV4-2 to TRBJ1-2; the match to TRBD1 covers 7 bases. This CDR3 comprises 15 residues. With V trimmed by 4 bases and J by 5 bases, 10 bases remained unmatched. From germline, CDR1 is LGHNA and CDR2 YNFKEQ. The CDR3, as DNA: TGTGCCAGCAGCCCCCCCGTCCAGGGGGAGTATGGCTACACCTTC. It yields the protein CASSPPVQGEYGYTF.

This clone has just a few counts. Within the sample, other DNA sequences also encode this same CDR3. This chain links TRBV5-1 with TRBJ1-1; 11 nucleotides agree with TRBD1. The J segment lost 4 bases and the V segment lost 3 bases, leaving 2 bases of the junction unmatched. The V gene's germline CDR1 is SGHRS and CDR2 YFSETQ. CDR3 length: 14 amino acids. The CDR3 bases are TGCGCCAGCAGCTCGGGACAGGGGGGCACTGAAGCTTTCTTT. This sequence encodes CASSSGQGGTEAFF.

V gene TRBV6-6 combines with J gene TRBJ1-6; a possible D gene is TRBD1 (6 bases). The V end lost 6 bases, the J end lost 14 bases, and 23 bases lay between the germline ends. CDR3 length equals 15 residues. Germline lookup yields CDR1 MNHNY and CDR2 SVGAGI (reference sequence). CDR3 protein: CASSHPAGAIWALHF. In DNA form, the CDR3 reads TGTGCCAGCAGCCATCCCGCAGGGGCCATTTGGGCCCTCCACTTT.

J is TRBJ1-1 and V is TRBV2; unclear D gene. The CDR3 contains 13 residues. Trimming shortened V by 6 bases and J by 1 base, and 9 bases separated the two germline ends. CDR1 and CDR2 (germline): SNHLY, FYNNEI. In DNA form, the CDR3 reads TGTGCCAGCAGCGACACAGAGAACACTGAAGCTTTCTTT. This codes for CASSDTENTEAFF.

CDR3 protein: CASSWGRRGPGNTIYF. The CDR3 nucleotides read TGCGCCAGCAGCTGGGGTAGGAGGGGGCCTGGAAACACCATATATTTT. The V call is TRBV4-1, the J call TRBJ1-3; 7 bases fit TRBD1. Trimming cost V 5 bases and J 2 bases; bases outside gene matches: 9. Germline V gene sequence: CDR1 MGHRA, CDR2 YSYEKL. This CDR3 contains 16 residues.

The V and J genes are TRBV4-2 and TRBJ1-3; the D gene is possibly TRBD1 (6 bases). Germline V lookup: CDR1 LGHNA, CDR2 YNFKEQ. V was pared by 4 bases and J by 3 bases, with 13 bases between. The CDR3 has 15 residues. CDR3 residues: CASSRQGGYGNTIYF. CDR3 DNA sequence: TGTGCCAGCAGCCGTCAAGGGGGGTATGGAAACACCATATATTTT.

The chain has TRBV7-9 and TRBJ2-6; tentative D call: TRBD1 (6 bases). Germline V gene sequence: CDR1 SEHNR, CDR2 FQNEAQ (reference sequence). CDR3 length equals 17 residues. With 2 bases removed from V and 0 bases from J, the gap between germline ends came to 11 bases. The CDR3 sequence is CASSLWGLASGANVLTF. The CDR3 coding sequence is TGTGCCAGCAGCTTATGGGGGCTGGCCTCTGGGGCCAACGTCCTGACTTTC.

Here the CDR3 DNA reads TGTGCCAGCAGTTCCGCACCGGGACAGGGCTACACCATATATTTT. Translating gives CASSSAPGQGYTIYF. This chain connects TRBV6-5 to TRBJ1-3; 9 bases fit TRBD1. The V and J ends lost 4 bases and 8 bases, in that order; junction bases with no gene match: 9. CDR1 MNHEY and CDR2 SVGAGI come from the germline V gene. This CDR3 has 15 amino acids.

The chain uses TRBV4-1 and TRBJ1-1, with 7 bases matching TRBD1. The CDR3 length is 16 residues. J gave up 0 bases and V 5 bases, and 9 bases lay outside the gene matches. Germline-derived CDR1 and CDR2 are MGHRA and YSYEKL. CDR3 amino acids: CASSYRDSSMNTEAFF. CDR3 bases: TGCGCCAGCAGCTACCGGGACAGCTCAATGAACACTGAAGCTTTCTTT.

The rearrangement joins TRBV7-8 to TRBJ2-1, with 12 bases aligning to TRBD2. This CDR3 contains 20 residues. V was pared by 5 bases and J by 0 bases, with 14 bases of the junction left unmatched. Germline V gene lookup returns CDR1 SGHVS and CDR2 FQNEAQ. For the CDR3, the DNA is TGTGCCAGCAGCGAACTTATGACTAGCGGGGGACTCAGCTCCTACAATGAGCAGTTCTTC. This translates into CASSELMTSGGLSSYNEQFF.

The rearrangement links TRBV4-2 to TRBJ1-6, with D unclear. The CDR3 is made up of 16 amino acids. Germline V gene sequence: CDR1 LGHNA, CDR2 YNFKEQ. V was pared by 1 base and J by 9 bases, with 16 bases between. The CDR3 nucleotides are TGTGCCAGCAGCCAAGCCCAAGGAAATGGCCTTTCACCCCTCCACTTT. Its translation is CASSQAQGNGLSPLHF.